This TCR beta chain stems from a study of control samples from healthy donors and cancer patients. The V end was cut by 5 bases, the J end by 4 bases, with 8 bases between. This CDR3 has 12 residues. Per the germline V gene, CDR1 is PRHDT and CDR2 is FYEKMQ (reference sequence). This clone was counted once. The repertoire was sequenced with immunoSEQ multiplex PCR; TCRdb's copy has only in-frame clones and lacks some. The sample carries 150,000 to 200,000 clones, around 92% recorded once. The source is a woman aged 25 to 39 in good health. V and J are TRBV13 and TRBJ1-1, with D maybe TRBD1 (6 bases). Sequencing was carried out using blood. CDR3 nucleotide sequence: TGTGCCAGCAGCCTCAGGGGCACTGAAGCTTTCTTT. Translating it yields CASSLRGTEAFF.